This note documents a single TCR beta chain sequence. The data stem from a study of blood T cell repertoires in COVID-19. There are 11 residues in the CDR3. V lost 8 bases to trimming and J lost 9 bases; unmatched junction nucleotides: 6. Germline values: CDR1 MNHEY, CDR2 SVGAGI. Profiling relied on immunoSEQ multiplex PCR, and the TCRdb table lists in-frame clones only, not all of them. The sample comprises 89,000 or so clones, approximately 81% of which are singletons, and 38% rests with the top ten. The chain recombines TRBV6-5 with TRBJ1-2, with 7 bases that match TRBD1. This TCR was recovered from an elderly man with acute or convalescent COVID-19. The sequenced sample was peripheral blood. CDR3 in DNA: TGTGCCAGCTGGGACAGCATTCGCTACACCTTC. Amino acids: CASWDSIRYTF.